Listed below are T cell receptor beta chains from one sample, sequenced in a study of human T cells and chemical hapten exposure. MiXCR was run by TCRdb on the RACE reads, yielding one entry per CDR3 protein. The table includes some 42,000 distinct CDR3 sequences, about 8.9% detected once. The input for sequencing was whole blood, taken in connection with sensitization to the hapten diphenylcyclopropenone (DPC). These receptors came from a woman aged 40 to 50 with alopecia areata. Some clones in this sample may be carry-over from other donors' samples. The CDR3 runs from the conserved cysteine through the conserved F or W. The D gene is left open where the match is weak. Size values are once, few and many counts, or a class for expanded clones, and some rows have none.

d_gene: -; j_gene: TRBJ1-5; v_gene: TRBV20-1; abundance: -; CDR3nt: TGCAGTGCTAGACCGGGGGCGAGCAATCAGCCCCAGCATTTT; CDR3aa: CSARPGASNQPQHF
d_gene: -; j_gene: TRBJ1-2; v_gene: TRBV7-9; abundance: many; CDR3nt: TGTGCCAGCAGCCCCGGACCCCTCTATGGCTACACCTTC; CDR3aa: CASSPGPLYGYTF
d_gene: TRBD2; j_gene: TRBJ2-5; v_gene: TRBV6-6; abundance: many; CDR3nt: TGTGCCAGCAGTTACGGTGCGGGGGGGCCAGAGACCCAGTACTTC; CDR3aa: CASSYGAGGPETQYF
d_gene: TRBD1; j_gene: TRBJ1-1; v_gene: TRBV4-2; abundance: many; CDR3nt: TGTGCCAGCAGCCAAGAGGGGACAGGGGGCGGCACTGAAGCTTTCTTT; CDR3aa: CASSQEGTGGGTEAFF
d_gene: -; j_gene: TRBJ2-1; v_gene: TRBV3-1; abundance: many; CDR3nt: TGTGCCAGCAGCCAAGGACAGGTGGATCGCAATGAGCAGTTCTTC; CDR3aa: CASSQGQVDRNEQFF
d_gene: -; j_gene: TRBJ1-1; v_gene: TRBV5-4; abundance: many; CDR3nt: TGTGCCAGCAGCTTGGTGTCGAACACTGAAGCTTTCTTT; CDR3aa: CASSLVSNTEAFF
d_gene: TRBD2; j_gene: TRBJ2-1; v_gene: TRBV27; abundance: many; CDR3nt: TGTGCCAGCAGTTTATCCCTCCTCACTAGCGGGGATTACCTGAGCTCCTACAATGAGCAGTTCTTC; CDR3aa: CASSLSLLTSGDYLSSYNEQFF
d_gene: -; j_gene: TRBJ2-5; v_gene: TRBV5-4; abundance: many; CDR3nt: TGTGCCAGCAGCGACAAGACTGTGCTGGAGACCCAGTACTTC; CDR3aa: CASSDKTVLETQYF
d_gene: -; j_gene: TRBJ1-1; v_gene: TRBV5-4; abundance: many; CDR3nt: TGTGCCAGCAGCCCCTCGCCCCTAGGAGGGACTGAAGCTTTCTTT; CDR3aa: CASSPSPLGGTEAFF
d_gene: -; j_gene: TRBJ2-2; v_gene: TRBV6-1; abundance: many; CDR3nt: TGTGCCAGCAGTTCTGCAGGGGACACCGGGGAGCTGTTTTTT; CDR3aa: CASSSAGDTGELFF
d_gene: -; j_gene: TRBJ2-7; v_gene: TRBV28; abundance: many; CDR3nt: TGTGCCAGCAGGTTGCTATCAGCGTACGAGCAGTACTTC; CDR3aa: CASRLLSAYEQYF
d_gene: -; j_gene: TRBJ2-1; v_gene: TRBV20-1; abundance: many; CDR3nt: TGCAGTGCTACCACCTCACCCGGTTATGAGCAGTTCTTC; CDR3aa: CSATTSPGYEQFF
d_gene: -; j_gene: TRBJ2-7; v_gene: TRBV28; abundance: many; CDR3nt: TGTGCCAGCAGATCAACCGGGACTGCCCCCTACGAGCAGTACTTC; CDR3aa: CASRSTGTAPYEQYF
d_gene: -; j_gene: TRBJ2-7; v_gene: TRBV27; abundance: many; CDR3nt: TGTGCCAGCAGAGGGAGGGAGCAGTACTTC; CDR3aa: CASRGREQYF
d_gene: TRBD1; j_gene: TRBJ1-2; v_gene: TRBV6-5; abundance: many; CDR3nt: TGTGCCAGCAGTTACTCGACGGGACAGGGGGCAGGTGGCTACACCTTC; CDR3aa: CASSYSTGQGAGGYTF
d_gene: TRBD1; j_gene: TRBJ1-1; v_gene: TRBV29-1; abundance: -; CDR3nt: TGCAGCGCCCAGGGGGATCATCCAACTGAAGCTTTCTTT; CDR3aa: CSAQGDHPTEAFF
d_gene: -; j_gene: TRBJ1-1; v_gene: TRBV5-4; abundance: many; CDR3nt: TGTGCCAGCAGCTTGAACAGGAACACTGAAGCTTTCTTT; CDR3aa: CASSLNRNTEAFF
d_gene: -; j_gene: TRBJ1-3; v_gene: TRBV20-1; abundance: -; CDR3nt: TGCAGTGCTGCTCCGTCAGCCCCTGGAAACACCATATATTTT; CDR3aa: CSAAPSAPGNTIYF
d_gene: -; j_gene: TRBJ2-6; v_gene: TRBV2; abundance: -; CDR3nt: TGTGCCAGCAGTGAGAGCCGAGGGACAGGGGCCAACGTCCTGACTTTC; CDR3aa: CASSESRGTGANVLTF
d_gene: TRBD2; j_gene: TRBJ2-5; v_gene: TRBV28; abundance: -; CDR3nt: TGTGCCAGCAGTTTCCCCCCCCGCGGGGGGGAAGAGACCCAGTACTTC; CDR3aa: CASSFPPRGGEETQYF
d_gene: -; j_gene: TRBJ1-4; v_gene: TRBV3-1; abundance: many; CDR3nt: TGTGCCAGCAGCCAAGATCGCGGTAATGAAAAACTGTTTTTT; CDR3aa: CASSQDRGNEKLFF
d_gene: TRBD1; j_gene: TRBJ1-4; v_gene: TRBV20-1; abundance: many; CDR3nt: TGCAGTGCTTGGGTCATTTTGCCGGGACAGTGGAGTGAAAAACTGTTTTTT; CDR3aa: CSAWVILPGQWSEKLFF